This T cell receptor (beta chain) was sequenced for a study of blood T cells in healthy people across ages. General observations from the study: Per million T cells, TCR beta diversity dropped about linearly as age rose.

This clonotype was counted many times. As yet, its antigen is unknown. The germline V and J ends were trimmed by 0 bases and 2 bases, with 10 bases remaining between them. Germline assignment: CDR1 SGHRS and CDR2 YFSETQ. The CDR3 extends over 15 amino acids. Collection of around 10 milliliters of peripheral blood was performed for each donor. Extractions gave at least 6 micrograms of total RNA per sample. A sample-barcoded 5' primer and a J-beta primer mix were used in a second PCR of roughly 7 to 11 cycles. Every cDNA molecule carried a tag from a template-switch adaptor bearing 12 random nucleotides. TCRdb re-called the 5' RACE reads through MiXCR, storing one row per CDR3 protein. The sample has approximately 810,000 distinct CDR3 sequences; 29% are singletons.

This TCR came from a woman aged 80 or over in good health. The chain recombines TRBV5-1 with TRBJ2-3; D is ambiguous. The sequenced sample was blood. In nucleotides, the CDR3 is TGCGCCAGCAGCTTGGTCGGCAGCCACACAGATACGCAGTATTTT. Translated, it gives CASSLVGSHTDTQYF.